Described below is a single T cell receptor (beta chain) sequence and its context. Its antigen is not identified. The data originate from a study of cytotoxic CD8 clonotypes in ibrutinib-treated CLL. Study summary: Response material was collected after a median about 12 months of treatment, range 6 to 36. General observations from the study: Contraction or stability on treatment characterized the public clonotypes, which were uncommon.

Measured with immunoSEQ multiplex PCR; TCRdb has only the in-frame clones, and not every one. The sample yields 40,000 or so clones, nearly 50% seen once. Germline CDR1 and CDR2: WNHNN and SYGVQD (reference sequence). CDR3 length: 16 residues. J gave up 2 bases and V 3 bases, and 2 bases lay outside the gene matches. The chain employs TRBV10-1 and TRBJ2-5; 14 nucleotides agree with TRBD2. Sequencing used PBMCs, obtained before ibrutinib treatment. The sequence came from a human donor with chronic lymphocytic leukemia. The CDR3: CASSDGLAGGQETQYF. The DNA for the CDR3 is TGCGCCAGCAGTGACGGACTAGCGGGGGGTCAAGAGACCCAGTACTTC.